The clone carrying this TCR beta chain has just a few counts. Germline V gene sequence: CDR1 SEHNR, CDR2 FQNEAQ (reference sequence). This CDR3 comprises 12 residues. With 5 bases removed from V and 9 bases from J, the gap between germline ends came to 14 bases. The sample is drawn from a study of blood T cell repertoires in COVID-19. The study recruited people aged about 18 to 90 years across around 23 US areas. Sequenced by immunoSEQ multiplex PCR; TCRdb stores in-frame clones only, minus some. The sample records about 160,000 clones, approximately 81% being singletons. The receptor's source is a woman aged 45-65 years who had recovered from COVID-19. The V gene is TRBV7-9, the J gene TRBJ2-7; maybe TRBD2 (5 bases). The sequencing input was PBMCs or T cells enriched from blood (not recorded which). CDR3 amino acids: CASSVEGGWQYF. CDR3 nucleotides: TGTGCCAGCAGCGTCGAGGGTGGGTGGCAGTACTTC.